The source of this T cell receptor beta chain is a study of vaccination and CD4 T cells after COVID-19. V lost 2 bases, J lost 2 bases, and 0 bases stayed unmatched. The CDR3 has 14 amino acids. Germline V gene data show CDR1 as SGHNT and CDR2 as YYREEE (reference sequence). The treatment was: 10-day PBMC culture with coronavirus spike peptide pools or control peptides (ViraFEST assay). The Oncomine TCR Beta short-read assay sequenced DNA from cultured CD4+ T cells. TCRdb passed the PCR reads through MiXCR, listing each CDR3 protein once. This table holds around 15,000 distinct CDR3 sequences, 30% found once. Regarding this clonotype: Its matching antigen is unknown.

The rearrangement joins TRBV5-4 to TRBJ2-3, with 9 bases lining up with TRBD1. Sequencing was carried out using cultured CD4+ T cells from blood. The sequence derives from a human donor with COVID-19. The CDR3 region is CASSLQGATDTQYF. In nucleotides, the CDR3 is TGTGCCAGCAGCTTACAGGGGGCCACAGATACGCAGTATTTT.